This entry describes one TCR beta chain. Its specificity is unknown. The V end was cut by 6 bases, the J end by 5 bases, with 9 bases between. There are 12 residues in the CDR3. Looked up from germline, CDR1 is SGHTA and CDR2 is FQGNSA. Libraries were prepared by immunoSEQ multiplex PCR; TCRdb keeps only in-frame clonotypes and omits some of them. The repertoire holds some 30,000 clones, with 55% to 75% as singletons. Relapses following autologous stem cell transplantation were seen in all patients, with brentuximab vedotin exposure varying. This entry comes from a study of PD-1 blockade in classical Hodgkin lymphoma. Study-level points and caveats: Exclusion was applied to patients who started nivolumab under 1 year after ASCT.

The V gene is TRBV7-2, the J gene TRBJ2-3; D remains ambiguous. The receptor was isolated from a human donor with classical Hodgkin lymphoma. The sample in question was peripheral blood mononuclear cells (PBMCs), obtained before the second cycle of nivolumab. The CDR3 sequence is CASSPYGDTQYF. The CDR3 bases are TGTGCCAGCAGTCCGTATGGAGATACGCAGTATTTT.